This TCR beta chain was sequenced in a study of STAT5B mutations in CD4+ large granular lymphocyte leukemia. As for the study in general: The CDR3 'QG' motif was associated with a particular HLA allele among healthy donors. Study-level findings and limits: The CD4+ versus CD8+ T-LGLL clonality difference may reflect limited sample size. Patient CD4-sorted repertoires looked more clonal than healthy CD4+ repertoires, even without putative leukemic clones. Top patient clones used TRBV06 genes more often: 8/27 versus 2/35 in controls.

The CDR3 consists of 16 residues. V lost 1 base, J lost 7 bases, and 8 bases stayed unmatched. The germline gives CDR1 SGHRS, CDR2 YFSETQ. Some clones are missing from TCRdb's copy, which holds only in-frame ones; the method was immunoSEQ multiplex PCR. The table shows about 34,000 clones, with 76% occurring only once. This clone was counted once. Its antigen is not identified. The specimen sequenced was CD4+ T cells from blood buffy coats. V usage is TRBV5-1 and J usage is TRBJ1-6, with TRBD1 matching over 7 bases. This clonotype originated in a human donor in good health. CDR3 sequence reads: CASSLLGQERNSPLHF. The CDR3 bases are TGCGCCAGCAGCTTGTTAGGACAGGAAAGAAATTCACCCCTCCACTTT.